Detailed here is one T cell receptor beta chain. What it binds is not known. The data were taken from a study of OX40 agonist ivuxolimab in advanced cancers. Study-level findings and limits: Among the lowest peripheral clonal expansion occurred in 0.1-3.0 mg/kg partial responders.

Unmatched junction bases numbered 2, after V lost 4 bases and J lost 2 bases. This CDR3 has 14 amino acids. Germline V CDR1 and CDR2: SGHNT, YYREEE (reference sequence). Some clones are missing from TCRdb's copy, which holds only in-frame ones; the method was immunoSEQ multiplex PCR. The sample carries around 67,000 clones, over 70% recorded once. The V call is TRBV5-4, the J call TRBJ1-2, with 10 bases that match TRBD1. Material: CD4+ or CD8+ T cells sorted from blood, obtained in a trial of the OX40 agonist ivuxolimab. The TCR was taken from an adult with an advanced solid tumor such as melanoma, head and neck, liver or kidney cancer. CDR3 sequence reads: CASSGTGVNYGYTF. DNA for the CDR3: TGTGCCAGCAGCGGGACAGGGGTGAACTATGGCTACACCTTC.